A single sample gave rise to the 22 T cell receptor beta chains below, sequenced in a study of post-analysis software for immune sequencing data. Regarding the study as a whole: Patients had higher frequencies than controls of about 5 TRBV segments, including TRBV5-6, TRBV5-1 and TRBV20-1.

These receptors have no known antigen. Unique molecular identifiers were carried by the TCR beta cDNA libraries. One entry per CDR3 protein results from TCRdb running MiXCR on the PCR reads. The repertoire includes hundreds of thousands of distinct CDR3 sequences, nearly 45% of them detected once, and 9% to 13% sits in the top ten. Sequencing was performed on blood. The receptor source for this set is a girl aged 10 to 17 with multiple sclerosis.

This clonotype was seen a few times. The gene calls are TRBV12-3 or TRBV12-4 and TRBJ2-5; TRBD1 or TRBD2 may be the D gene (5 bases each). V lost 7 bases and J 4 bases, leaving 13 bases between the germline ends. The CDR3 is 13 amino acids. CDR3 in amino acids: CASTDYGGETQYF. DNA of the CDR3: TGTGCCAGCACCGACTATGGGGGAGAGACCCAGTACTTC.

This clonotype was detected only a few times. The rearrangement joins TRBV5-1 to TRBJ2-3, with 8 bases identical to TRBD1. Unmatched junction bases numbered 7, after V lost 4 bases and J lost 0 bases. Germline CDR1 SGHRS, CDR2 YFSETQ. CDR3 length equals 16 residues. CDR3 amino acids: CASSRRDRSSTDTQYF. The CDR3 DNA reads as TGCGCCAGCAGCCGAAGGGACAGGTCTAGCACAGATACGCAGTATTTT.

This clonotype came up a few times. The V gene is TRBV10-3, the J gene TRBJ2-5, with 7 bases matching TRBD2. Germline trimming cut 0 bases from V and 5 bases from J; bases unmatched to any gene: 18. The germline V gene encodes CDR1 ENHRY and CDR2 SYGVKD. The CDR3 spans 19 residues. CDR3 region: CAISESGGRGGRQKETQYF. DNA for the CDR3: TGTGCCATCAGTGAGTCGGGGGGGAGAGGAGGAAGACAGAAGGAGACCCAGTACTTC.

The chain recombines TRBV5-1 with TRBJ2-1; a possible D gene is TRBD1 (6 bases). V was shortened by 4 bases and J by 0 bases, with 17 bases between the two germline ends. The germline V gene has CDR1 SGHRS and CDR2 YFSETQ. The CDR3 is 17 amino acids. The CDR3 protein is CASSLILTGSSYNEQFF. The CDR3 DNA sequence: TGCGCCAGCAGCCTCATTCTCACAGGGAGCTCCTACAATGAGCAGTTCTTC.

This clonotype came up a few times. V is TRBV3-1 and J is TRBJ1-2, with TRBD1 matching over 8 bases. The V segment lost 4 bases and the J segment 4 bases; nucleotides outside the gene matches: 5. Per germline, CDR1 LGHDT and CDR2 YNNKEL (reference sequence). CDR3 length: 14 amino acids. As DNA, the CDR3 is TGTGCCAGCAGCCGTGACAGGGGATCCTATGGCTACACCTTC. Translated, it gives CASSRDRGSYGYTF. The complete variable domain, with remaining parts taken from reference TRBV3-1 and TRBJ1-2, reads DTAVSQTPKYLVTQMGNDKSIKCEQNLGHDTMYWYKQDSKKFLKIMFSYNNKELIINETVPNRFSPKSPDKAHLNLHINSLELGDSAVYFCASSRDRGSYGYTFGSGTRLTVV.

V gene TRBV12-3 or TRBV12-4 combines with J gene TRBJ2-3, with 10 bases fitting TRBD2. There are 18 residues in the CDR3. The V and J ends lost 7 bases and 9 bases, in that order; junction bases with no gene match: 22. The CDR3 DNA reads as TGTGCCAGCACACCCCTGGGACTAAGACTAGCGGGTTTTCGAACGCAGTATTTT. It is translated as CASTPLGLRLAGFRTQYF.

This clonotype was detected a few times. The chain has TRBV10-3 and TRBJ2-3; D is unresolved. Deletions cut 2 bases from V and 0 bases from J, with 9 bases between. Germline V gene lookup returns CDR1 ENHRY and CDR2 SYGVKD. The CDR3 extends over 15 amino acids. The CDR3 sequence is CAISEPEGSTDTQYF. CDR3 sequence (DNA): TGTGCCATCAGTGAGCCAGAAGGTAGCACAGATACGCAGTATTTT.

The rearrangement links TRBV27 to TRBJ1-2, with 8 bases fitting TRBD1. V lost 6 bases, J lost 6 bases, and 9 bases stayed unmatched. Germline V gene data show CDR1 as MNHEY and CDR2 as SMNVEV (reference sequence). This CDR3 comprises 14 residues. Here the CDR3 reads CASSATGGGDGYTF. CDR3 DNA sequence: TGTGCCAGCAGCGCAACAGGGGGTGGGGATGGCTACACCTTC.

This chain joins TRBV7-6 and TRBJ1-1; 8 nucleotides agree with TRBD1. This CDR3 is built from 14 residues. The junction had 12 bases not matched to a gene; V was cut back by 4 bases and J by 11 bases. Germline assignment: CDR1 SGHVS and CDR2 FNYEAQ. CDR3 coding DNA: TGTGCCAGCAGCTCCGGACAGGGACTCCCAGAGGCTTTCTTT. This sequence encodes CASSSGQGLPEAFF.

The chain joins TRBV12-3 or TRBV12-4 to TRBJ1-1; 10 positions match TRBD1. After removal of 4 bases from V and 10 bases from J, the junction contained 15 bases not matched to a gene. This CDR3 spans 16 amino acids. This CDR3 is CASSSLAGQGGLGAFF. Here the CDR3 DNA reads TGTGCCAGCAGTTCACTTGCAGGACAGGGGGGGCTGGGAGCTTTCTTT.

This clonotype was counted only a few times. CDR3 region: CASSLIAGPDNEQFF. CDR3 in DNA: TGCGCCAGCAGCTTGATCGCGGGGCCCGACAATGAGCAGTTCTTC. The rearrangement joins TRBV5-1 to TRBJ2-1, with D possibly matching TRBD2 (6 bases). Per the germline V gene, CDR1 is SGHRS and CDR2 is YFSETQ. CDR3 size: 15 residues. Trimming stripped 1 base from V and 5 bases from J, with 13 bases between.

The chain couples TRBV20-1 to TRBJ2-7; D is perhaps TRBD2 (7 bases). Germline CDR1 is DFQATT and CDR2 is SNEGSKA (reference sequence). V was pared by 6 bases and J by 0 bases, with 18 bases between. The CDR3 sequence is 15 residues long. In DNA form, the CDR3 reads TGCAGTGCAGGGGGGGGCGGGACCTCCTCCTACGAGCAGTACTTC. This translates into CSAGGGGTSSYEQYF.

The V gene is TRBV20-1, the J gene TRBJ2-7; 11 positions agree with TRBD2. CDR1 is DFQATT, CDR2 SNEGSKA, per germline (reference sequence). The CDR3 contains 14 residues. V shed 1 base and J 2 bases; nucleotides not matched to a gene: 1. The CDR3 bases are TGCAGTGCTAGAGTACTAGCGGGAGCCTACGAGCAGTACTTC. Translated: CSARVLAGAYEQYF.

The V gene is TRBV7-2, the J gene TRBJ2-5, with D possibly matching TRBD1 (5 bases). Trimming shortened V by 4 bases and J by 2 bases, and 14 bases separated the two germline ends. This CDR3 region has 15 residues. From germline, CDR1 is SGHTA and CDR2 FQGNSA. This CDR3 reads CASSSTCTGQETQYF. The CDR3 bases are TGTGCCAGCAGCTCAACCTGCACAGGTCAAGAGACCCAGTACTTC.

DNA for the CDR3: TGTGCCAGCAGCTTGGGACAGGTGACATCTAGCAATCAGCCCCAGCATTTT. Protein product: CASSLGQVTSSNQPQHF. The chain links TRBV7-2 to TRBJ1-5, with TRBD1 identical over 8 bases. V shed 3 bases, J shed 0 bases, and the junction held 7 bases outside the gene matches. Germline V gives CDR1 SGHTA, CDR2 FQGNSA. This CDR3 spans 17 amino acids.

The rearrangement joins TRBV27 to TRBJ1-2, with no clear D. The CDR3 runs to 11 residues. V was trimmed by 0 bases and J by 8 bases, leaving 4 bases between them. Germline lookup yields CDR1 MNHEY and CDR2 SMNVEV (reference sequence). CDR3 loop: CASSLSGGYTF. The DNA for the CDR3 is TGTGCCAGCAGTTTATCGGGAGGCTACACCTTC.

This clonotype was seen a handful of times. It may be a read error: a sequence one base away is much more abundant. V gene TRBV7-3 combines with J gene TRBJ2-6; TRBD1 or TRBD2 may be the D gene (5 bases each). The CDR3 contains 14 residues. Germline CDR1 SGHTA, CDR2 FQGTGA. The CDR3 coding sequence is TGTGCCAGCAGCCGTGGAGGTGGGGCCAACGTCCGGACTTTC. This translates into CASSRGGGANVRTF.

This clonotype was found a few times. V usage is TRBV15 and J usage is TRBJ2-5, with unresolved D. In germline, CDR1 is LNHNV, CDR2 YYDKDF (reference sequence). V gave up 0 bases and J gave up 5 bases, with 10 bases separating them. The CDR3 is 14 residues long. The CDR3: CATSRDQGLETQYF. CDR3 DNA sequence: TGTGCCACCAGCAGAGATCAAGGGTTGGAGACCCAGTACTTC.

The chain has TRBV20-1 and TRBJ1-4; D gene ambiguous. The V and J ends lost 0 bases and 8 bases respectively, with 10 bases between them. This CDR3 spans 13 amino acids. From germline, CDR1 is DFQATT and CDR2 SNEGSKA (reference sequence). The CDR3 DNA sequence: TGCAGTGCTAGAGAGGTCCCGGGGGAAAAACTGTTTTTT. Protein sequence: CSAREVPGEKLFF.

As concerns this clonotype: The germline gene is not matched at one end of the junction; a read error may be the cause. V is TRBV6-6 and J is TRBJ2-1, with D unclear. CDR1 MNHNY and CDR2 SVGAGI come from the germline V gene (reference sequence). The CDR3 length is 14 residues. The CDR3 spells CASSYNPLYNEQFF. As DNA, the CDR3 is TGTGCCAGTAGTTATAACCCGTTATACAATGAGCAGTTCTTC.

The rearrangement links TRBV12-3 or TRBV12-4 to TRBJ1-1, with TRBD1 matching over 7 bases. CDR3 length: 14 residues. The V segment lost 2 bases and the J segment 6 bases; nucleotides outside the gene matches: 6. The DNA for the CDR3 is TGTGCCAGCAGTTTAAGCGGCAGGGGGTCTGAAGCTTTCTTT. It yields the protein CASSLSGRGSEAFF.

The chain combines TRBV9 with TRBJ1-2; perhaps TRBD1 as D (5 bases). This CDR3 comprises 15 residues. V lost 4 bases and J lost 8, with 21 bases in between. Germline V gene lookup returns CDR1 SGDLS and CDR2 YYNGEE. For the CDR3, the DNA is TGTGCCAGCAGCCCAACCGGGACGGACAAGTTAGGCTACACCTTC. This sequence encodes CASSPTGTDKLGYTF.